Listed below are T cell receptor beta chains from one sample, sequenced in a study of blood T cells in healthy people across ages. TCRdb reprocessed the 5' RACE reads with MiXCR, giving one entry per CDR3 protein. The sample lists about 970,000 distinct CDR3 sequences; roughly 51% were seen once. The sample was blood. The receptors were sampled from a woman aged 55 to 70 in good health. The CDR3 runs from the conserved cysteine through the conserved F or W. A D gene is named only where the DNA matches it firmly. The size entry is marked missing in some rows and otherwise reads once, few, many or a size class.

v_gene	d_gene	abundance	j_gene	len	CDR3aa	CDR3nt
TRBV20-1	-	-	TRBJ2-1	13	CSVGTVTLNEQFF	TGCAGTGTGGGGACTGTCACTCTCAATGAGCAGTTCTTC
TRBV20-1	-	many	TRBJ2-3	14	CSARWGGSTDTQYF	TGCAGTGCTAGATGGGGCGGGAGCACAGATACGCAGTATTTT
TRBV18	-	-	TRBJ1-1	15	CASSPPRGVRTEAFF	TGTGCCAGCTCACCACCTCGGGGTGTTCGCACTGAAGCTTTCTTT
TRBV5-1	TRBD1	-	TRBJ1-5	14	CASSAGTGDQPQHF	TGCGCCAGCAGCGCCGGGACAGGGGACCAGCCCCAGCATTTT
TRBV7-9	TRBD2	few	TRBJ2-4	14	CASSLASGSGIQYF	TGTGCCAGCAGCTTGGCTAGCGGGAGCGGCATTCAGTACTTC
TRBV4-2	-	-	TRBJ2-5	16	CASSQGKGKVGETQYF	TGTGCCAGCAGCCAAGGAAAAGGGAAAGTGGGAGAGACCCAGTACTTC
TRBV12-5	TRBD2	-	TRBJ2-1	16	CASGLVLGGRGHEQFF	TGTGCTAGTGGTTTGGTACTTGGCGGGAGGGGTCATGAGCAGTTCTTC
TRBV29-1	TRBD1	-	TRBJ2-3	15	CSVEGGTGNTDTQYF	TGCAGCGTTGAGGGCGGGACAGGGAATACAGATACGCAGTATTTT
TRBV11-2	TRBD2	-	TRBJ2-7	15	CASRQTSEPSYEQYF	TGCGCCAGCAGACAAACTAGCGAGCCCTCCTACGAGCAGTACTTC
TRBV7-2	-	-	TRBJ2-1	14	CASSLRVGGSEQFF	TGTGCCAGCAGCTTAAGGGTGGGGGGCAGTGAGCAGTTCTTC
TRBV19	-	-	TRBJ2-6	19	CASSSPLYGGSSGANVLTF	TGTGCTAGTAGTTCGCCGTTGTACGGGGGAAGCTCTGGGGCCAACGTCCTGACTTTC
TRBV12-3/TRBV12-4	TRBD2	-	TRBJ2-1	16	CASIPRTSGGDNEQFF	TGTGCCAGCATTCCTAGGACTAGCGGGGGAGACAATGAGCAGTTCTTC
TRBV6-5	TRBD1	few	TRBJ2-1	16	CASSYARTGAYNEQFF	TGTGCCAGCAGTTACGCGCGGACAGGGGCCTACAATGAGCAGTTCTTC
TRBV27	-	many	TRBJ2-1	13	CASSFREHNEQFF	TGTGCCAGCAGTTTCAGAGAGCACAATGAGCAGTTCTTC
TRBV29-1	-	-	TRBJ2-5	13	CSVLIQGRGTQYF	TGCAGCGTTCTAATCCAGGGAAGAGGGACCCAGTACTTC
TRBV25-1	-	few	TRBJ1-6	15	CASSELDSPNSPLHF	TGTGCCAGCAGTGAATTGGACAGCCCCAATTCACCCCTCCACTTT
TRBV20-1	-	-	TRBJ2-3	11	CSARGPMAQYF	TGCAGTGCTAGGGGTCCGATGGCGCAGTATTTT
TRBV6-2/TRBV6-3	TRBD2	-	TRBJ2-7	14	CASRRLAVPYEQYF	TGTGCCAGCAGACGACTAGCGGTTCCCTACGAGCAGTACTTC